This T cell receptor (beta chain) was documented in a study of cytomegalovirus exposure and HLA in healthy donors. Primers for the PCR totalled 60 Vbeta and 13 Jbeta. The method was immunoSEQ multiplex PCR; TCRdb's version includes in-frame clones alone and lacks a portion of them. The sample shows more than 110,000 clones, roughly 80% of them seen only once. Sequencing was carried out using PBMCs. The origin of this receptor is a man aged 40-49 years in good health and CMV-seropositive.

The CDR3 loop is CAWSRGTNYGYTF. The CDR3, as DNA: TGTGCCTGGAGTAGGGGGACTAACTATGGCTACACCTTC. J is TRBJ1-2 and V is TRBV30; a possible D gene is TRBD1 (6 bases). The V gene's germline CDR1 is GTSNPN and CDR2 SVGIG (reference sequence). V was cut by 2 bases and J by 0 bases, with 7 bases left in between. CDR3 length: 13 amino acids.